A single sample is the source of the 25 T cell receptor beta chains below, sequenced in a study of blood T cell repertoires in COVID-19. The table came from immunoSEQ multiplex PCR; TCRdb's copy has only in-frame clones and leaves some out. The data contain about 200,000 clones, roughly 90% of them singletons. The sequencing sample was made of peripheral blood. The origin of the receptors is a man aged 50 to 59 with acute or convalescent COVID-19.

J is TRBJ1-1 and V is TRBV6-5, with unresolved D. Trimming removed 11 bases at V and 3 bases at J, with 13 bases between. Germline V lookup: CDR1 MNHEY, CDR2 SVGAGI. The CDR3 totals 12 residues. The CDR3 here is CASRLRDTEAFF. In DNA form, the CDR3 reads TGTGCCTCCCGACTCAGAGACACTGAAGCTTTCTTT.

This rearrangement joins TRBV6-2 or TRBV6-3 to TRBJ2-7; D may be TRBD2 (5 bases). Per the germline V gene, CDR1 is MNHEY and CDR2 is SVGEGT. V was cut by 6 bases and J by 0 bases, with 18 bases left in between. This CDR3 has 16 amino acids. The CDR3 here is CASSHPLAGGSYEQYF. CDR3 DNA sequence: TGTGCCAGCAGCCACCCCCTAGCTGGAGGCTCCTACGAGCAGTACTTC.

The chain recombines TRBV7-9 with TRBJ2-1; 7 bases match TRBD1. V lost 5 bases, J lost 7 bases, and 8 bases stayed unmatched. The CDR3 sequence is 14 residues long. In germline, CDR1 is SEHNR, CDR2 FQNEAQ (reference sequence). CDR3 amino acids: CASSHQGDPNEQFF. CDR3 DNA: TGTGCCAGCAGCCACCAGGGGGACCCAAATGAGCAGTTCTTC.

This clone was seen only once. The genes are TRBV6-5 and TRBJ1-5, with D hard to call. Germline-derived CDR1 and CDR2 are MNHEY and SVGAGI. V lost 8 bases to trimming and J lost 6 bases, with 8 bases between them. The CDR3 length is 11 residues. The CDR3 sequence is CASPGGQPQHF. Written as DNA, the CDR3 is TGTGCCAGCCCGGGAGGTCAGCCCCAGCATTTT.

V and J are TRBV5-1 and TRBJ2-7; D uncertain. In germline, CDR1 is SGHRS, CDR2 YFSETQ. V was clipped by 0 bases and J by 3 bases, with 10 bases between them. The CDR3 is 14 amino acids. The CDR3 bases are TGCGCCAGCAGCTTGGGACGAAACAGCTACGAGCAGTACTTC. It translates to CASSLGRNSYEQYF.

The V gene is TRBV7-9, the J gene TRBJ2-2; 7 bases are a match to TRBD2. The CDR3 runs to 18 residues. The germline gives CDR1 SEHNR, CDR2 FQNEAQ (reference sequence). V dropped 2 bases and J dropped 0; count of bases not matched to a gene: 9. CDR3 sequence (DNA): TGTGCCAGCAGCTTACCCCTTTCGAGCGGGGCGAACACCGGGGAGCTGTTTTTT. It specifies CASSLPLSSGANTGELFF.

The V and J genes are TRBV15 and TRBJ1-3; maybe TRBD1 (5 bases). Looked up from germline, CDR1 is LNHNV and CDR2 is YYDKDF (reference sequence). The CDR3 runs to 15 residues. Deletions cut 4 bases from V and 0 bases from J, with 10 bases between. CDR3 loop: CATSTTGYSGNTIYF. The CDR3 DNA is TGTGCCACCAGCACTACAGGATACTCTGGAAACACCATATATTTT.

This clone has a handful of counts. The chain joins TRBV18 to TRBJ2-7; possible D gene TRBD2, 6 bases. From germline, CDR1 is KGHSH and CDR2 LQKENI. CDR3 length equals 14 residues. Trimming took off 2 bases at V and 4 bases at J, with 12 bases between the two ends. The chain's CDR3 is CASSPFRGRYEQYF. The CDR3 bases are TGTGCCAGCTCACCATTCCGGGGGAGGTACGAGCAGTACTTC.

The genes are TRBV4-1 and TRBJ1-2, with D perhaps TRBD1 (6 bases). Trimming stripped 3 bases from V and 8 bases from J, with 10 bases between. CDR3 length: 12 amino acids. The germline V gene has CDR1 MGHRA and CDR2 YSYEKL. CDR3 DNA: TGCGCCAGCAGCCAGGGGGCGAAGGGCTACACCTTC. Residues: CASSQGAKGYTF.

V and J are TRBV10-3 and TRBJ2-3; 9 bases agree with TRBD2. Germline V lookup: CDR1 ENHRY, CDR2 SYGVKD. V shed 3 bases and J 1 base; nucleotides not matched to a gene: 5. This CDR3 contains 16 residues. CDR3 in amino acids: CAISEVAGVGTDTQYF. DNA of the CDR3: TGTGCCATCAGTGAAGTAGCGGGAGTGGGCACAGATACGCAGTATTTT.

The V gene is TRBV27, the J gene TRBJ1-1; D is unresolved. Germline CDR1 is MNHEY and CDR2 is SMNVEV (reference sequence). The length of the CDR3 is 13 residues. Deletions cut 6 bases from V and 0 bases from J, with 8 bases between. The CDR3 reads CASRGGLNTEAFF. In DNA, the CDR3 is TGTGCCAGCAGAGGAGGGTTGAACACTGAAGCTTTCTTT.

The chain carries TRBV28 and TRBJ1-1; tentatively, D is TRBD1 (6 bases). The length of the CDR3 is 14 residues. Germline assignment: CDR1 MDHEN and CDR2 SYDVKM. V shed 1 base and J shed 3 bases, with 9 bases lying between them. CDR3 sequence (DNA): TGTGCCAGCAGTTTATCTGGACAGTACACTGAAGCTTTCTTT. Residues: CASSLSGQYTEAFF.

The V call is TRBV12-3 or TRBV12-4, the J call TRBJ2-1; TRBD2 might be the D (6 bases). Trimming took 4 bases from V and 7 from J, leaving 8 bases between them. The CDR3 loop spans 12 amino acids. CDR3 bases: TGTGCCAGCAGTTGGGACTCGAATGAGCAGTTCTTC. Amino acids: CASSWDSNEQFF.

For this clone: At one end, the junction sequence differs from germline, possibly due to a read error. The CDR3 nucleotides read TGTGCCAGCAGTCACTCCTACACAGATACGCAGTATTTT. Its translation: CASSHSYTDTQYF. The chain links TRBV6-5 to TRBJ2-3; D unresolved. Looked up from germline, CDR1 is MNHEY and CDR2 is SVGAGI. The CDR3 runs to 13 residues.

The genes are TRBV5-4 and TRBJ2-1; 7 nucleotides align to TRBD1. V shed 2 bases and J 7 bases; nucleotides not matched to a gene: 6. CDR3 length equals 14 residues. Germline CDR1 SGHNT, CDR2 YYREEE (reference sequence). CDR3 sequence: CASSFITTGNEQFF. The CDR3 bases are TGTGCCAGCAGCTTTATAACGACAGGGAATGAGCAGTTCTTC.

The DNA for the CDR3 is TGTGCCAGTAGGTACAGGTTTCTCGAGCAGTACGTC. Translation gives CASRYRFLEQYV. V is TRBV21-1 and J is TRBJ2-7; the D segment call TRBD1 is taken from the table without a DNA check. TRBV21-1 is marked as a pseudogene. The CDR3 has 12 amino acids.

The chain joins TRBV6-2 or TRBV6-3 to TRBJ2-3, with 8 bases identical to TRBD1. The CDR3 sequence is 16 residues long. Germline CDR1 reads MNHEY; CDR2 reads SVGEGT. Trimming cost V 1 base and J 0 bases; bases outside gene matches: 3. The CDR3 bases are TGTGCCAGCAGTTACTTGGGACAGGCTAGCACAGATACGCAGTATTTT. It specifies CASSYLGQASTDTQYF.

The chain links TRBV28 to TRBJ1-4, with TRBD1 matching over 8 bases. Per germline, CDR1 MDHEN and CDR2 SYDVKM. This CDR3 has 15 residues. The J segment lost 8 bases and the V segment lost 8 bases, leaving 13 bases of the junction unmatched. The CDR3 is CASARDRIRGEKLFF. The DNA for the CDR3 is TGTGCCAGCGCCCGGGACAGGATCCGAGGGGAAAAACTGTTTTTT. Looking up the rest from reference TRBV28 and TRBJ1-4 gives the full variable domain: DVKVTQSSRYLVKRTGEKVFLECVQDMDHENMFWYRQDPGLGLRLIYFSYDVKMKEKGDIPEGYSVSREKKERFSLILESASTNQTSMYLCASARDRIRGEKLFFGSGTQLSVL.

This chain joins TRBV7-6 and TRBJ2-3; 10 bases map to TRBD2. Germline V gives CDR1 SGHVS, CDR2 FNYEAQ. V lost 2 bases and J lost 0; bases outside the gene matches: 14. CDR3 size: 20 residues. The CDR3 loop reads CASSLRPSGGRGGSTDTQYF. In DNA, the CDR3 is TGTGCCAGCAGCTTAAGGCCTAGCGGGGGCCGTGGGGGTAGCACAGATACGCAGTATTTT.

The chain uses TRBV29-1 and TRBJ1-5, with D possibly TRBD1 on 6 matching bases. V was shortened by 4 bases and J by 0 bases, with 13 bases between the two germline ends. CDR1 and CDR2 (germline): SQVTM, ANQGSEA. This CDR3 is 15 amino acids long. The CDR3 protein is CSVGWDKYSNQPQHF. The CDR3 region has the DNA TGCAGCGTTGGGTGGGACAAGTATAGCAATCAGCCCCAGCATTTT. Variable domain in full (rest from reference TRBV29-1 and TRBJ1-5): SAVISQKPSRDICQRGTSLTIQCQVDSQVTMMFWYRQQPGQSLTLIATANQGSEATYESGFVIDKFPISRPNLTFSTLTVSNMSPEDSSIYLCSVGWDKYSNQPQHFGDGTRLSIL.

This chain links TRBV28 with TRBJ1-5; D not resolved. The CDR3 runs to 13 residues. V was shortened by 6 bases and J by 4 bases, with 10 bases between the two germline ends. The germline CDR1 and CDR2 sequences are MDHEN and SYDVKM. The DNA for the CDR3 is TGTGCCAGCAGGGTCCGGGGAAATCAGCCCCAGCATTTT. Residues: CASRVRGNQPQHF.

The CDR3 reads CASSSLVGLLGYGYTF. For the CDR3, the DNA is TGTGCCAGCAGTTCCTTGGTGGGGCTACTGGGCTATGGCTACACCTTC. This chain joins TRBV28 and TRBJ1-2; TRBD1 might be the D (5 bases). The CDR3 spans 16 residues. Germline V gene lookup returns CDR1 MDHEN and CDR2 SYDVKM. Trimming cost V 4 bases and J 4 bases, with 19 bases left between them.

This chain links TRBV6-2 or TRBV6-3 with TRBJ2-7, with D tentatively TRBD2 (6 bases). There are 15 residues in the CDR3. The V gene's germline CDR1 is MNHEY and CDR2 SVGEGT. V was pared by 6 bases and J by 4 bases, with 19 bases between. CDR3 sequence (DNA): TGTGCCAGCAGCATAGCCCGGGGGTCGTCTTACGAGCAGTACTTC. This encodes CASSIARGSSYEQYF.

CDR3 sequence reads: CASSQQTSGGRNTQYF. The DNA of the CDR3 is TGTGCCAGCAGCCAACAGACTAGCGGGGGCCGGAATACGCAGTATTTT. The chain carries TRBV7-2 and TRBJ2-3; 12 bases align to TRBD2. Trimming cost V 5 bases and J 7 bases; bases outside gene matches: 10. Germline V gene lookup returns CDR1 SGHTA and CDR2 FQGNSA. This CDR3 is built from 16 residues.

This chain connects TRBV4-2 to TRBJ2-4, with D possibly being TRBD2 (6 bases). With 0 bases removed from V and 0 bases from J, the gap between germline ends came to 15 bases. The CDR3 is made up of 18 amino acids. Germline V gene sequence: CDR1 LGHNA, CDR2 YNFKEQ. CDR3 DNA: TGTGCCAGCAGCCAAGATTTTGGAGGGAGGCTAGCCAAAAACATTCAGTACTTC. This encodes CASSQDFGGRLAKNIQYF.